A selection of T cell receptor beta chains follows, all from one sample in a study of beta chain features in type 1 diabetes. Measured with immunoSEQ multiplex PCR; TCRdb has only the in-frame clones, and not every one. The sample holds about 140,000 clones; approximately 9.8% are singletons and the top ten take 0.65%. Sequencing was carried out using central memory CD4+ T cells from blood. The receptors originated from a woman aged 40 to 49 in good health. CDR3s include the opening cysteine and the closing phenylalanine or tryptophan. The order of the fields is clone size, CDR3 length, J gene, D gene, V gene, CDR3 protein, CDR3 DNA. D genes are given only for firm matches. The size of a clone is reported for some rows only, either as once, few or many, or as a class for expanded clones.

>few|15|TRBJ1-2|TRBD1|TRBV9
CASSVSTGGGYGYTF
TGTGCCAGCAGCGTTAGTACAGGGGGAGGCTATGGCTACACCTTC
>once|19|TRBJ2-2|TRBD2|TRBV9
CASSVGPRAGGPSGGELFF
TGTGCCAGCAGCGTCGGACCGCGAGCGGGGGGGCCGTCGGGCGGGGAGCTGTTTTTT
>.|15|TRBJ2-6|.|TRBV19
CASSLTGSGANVLTF
TGTGCCAGTAGTTTGACGGGCTCTGGGGCCAACGTCCTGACTTTC
>.|14|TRBJ1-6|.|TRBV11-2
CASRPRDLNSPLHF
TGTGCCAGCAGGCCCAGGGATCTGAATTCACCCCTCCACTTT
>.|14|TRBJ1-1|.|TRBV2
CASSEQGSNTEAFF
TGTGCCAGCAGTGAACAGGGGTCGAACACTGAAGCTTTCTTT
>many|15|TRBJ1-2|TRBD1|TRBV29-1
CSVNNGQGAGFGYTF
TGCAGCGTCAATAACGGACAGGGGGCTGGTTTCGGCTACACCTTC
>.|15|TRBJ2-1|.|TRBV15
CATSTRQLSYNEQFF
TGTGCCACCAGCACACGACAGCTCTCCTACAATGAGCAGTTCTTC
>.|12|TRBJ1-1|.|TRBV6-5
CASSRTATEAFF
TGTGCCAGCAGTCGGACAGCCACTGAAGCTTTCTTT
>.|12|TRBJ2-2|TRBD1|TRBV6-1
CASEGAVGELFF
TGTGCCAGCGAGGGGGCGGTCGGGGAGCTGTTTTTT
>.|14|TRBJ2-7|.|TRBV11-2
CASSLGTTGYEQYF
TGTGCCAGCAGCTTGGGTACTACAGGTTACGAGCAGTACTTC
>.|16|TRBJ2-2|.|TRBV9
CASSSPGGSNTGELFF
TGTGCCAGCAGCTCCCCCGGCGGATCGAACACCGGGGAGCTGTTTTTT
>.|12|TRBJ1-1|.|TRBV6-5
CASSPPRGTAFF
TGTGCCAGCAGTCCTCCCCGGGGTACGGCTTTCTTT
>few|10|TRBJ1-1|.|TRBV27
CAHEYTEAFF
TGTGCCCACGAGTACACTGAAGCTTTCTTT
>few|13|TRBJ2-1|.|TRBV7-9
CASSPGPGAEQFF
TGTGCCAGCAGCCCCGGCCCAGGGGCTGAGCAGTTCTTC
>few|14|TRBJ2-1|TRBD1|TRBV5-1
CASKEDRGKNEQFF
TGCGCCAGCAAGGAGGACAGGGGGAAAAATGAGCAGTTCTTC
>few|16|TRBJ2-3|TRBD2|TRBV5-1
CASSPLLAGGTDTQYF
TGCGCCAGCAGCCCATTACTAGCGGGGGGCACAGATACGCAGTATTTT
>.|13|TRBJ2-3|.|TRBV2
CASQRTYTDTQYF
TGTGCCAGCCAGCGGACCTACACAGATACGCAGTATTTT
>few|16|TRBJ1-2|.|TRBV10-2
CASSESPQGSWYGYTF
TGCGCCAGCAGTGAGTCGCCACAGGGTTCATGGTATGGCTACACCTTC
>many|15|TRBJ2-5|TRBD2|TRBV19
CASSGTSGGQETQYF
TGTGCCAGTAGCGGGACTAGCGGGGGGCAAGAGACCCAGTACTTC
>.|12|TRBJ2-7|.|TRBV6-5
CASSPEPYEQYF
TGTGCCAGCAGCCCCGAGCCGTACGAGCAGTACTTC
>few|14|TRBJ1-6|TRBD1|TRBV5-1
CASSLATGDSPLHF
TGCGCCAGCAGCTTGGCTACAGGGGATTCACCCCTCCACTTT
>few|14|TRBJ2-7|TRBD2|TRBV11-2
CASKRLAETYEQYF
TGTGCCAGCAAAAGACTAGCGGAGACCTACGAGCAGTACTTC
>few|12|TRBJ2-1|.|TRBV6-5
CAIGAANNEQFF
TGTGCCATCGGAGCAGCGAACAATGAGCAGTTCTTC
>few|16|TRBJ1-2|.|TRBV7-2
CASSISTGDLGYGYTF
TGTGCCAGCAGCATATCCACAGGCGACTTGGGCTATGGCTACACCTTC
>few|14|TRBJ2-3|TRBD2|TRBV5-1
CASSLAGSTDTQYF
TGCGCCAGCAGCTTAGCGGGGTCGACAGATACGCAGTATTTT
>few|17|TRBJ2-7|.|TRBV19
CASSIAGSMGRGYEQYF
TGTGCCAGTAGTATAGCTGGTTCGATGGGAAGGGGCTACGAGCAGTACTTC
>.|12|TRBJ1-2|.|TRBV5-1
CASSLDRVRYSF
TGCGCCAGCAGCTTGGACAGGGTCCGTTATTCCTTC
>few|14|TRBJ1-3|.|TRBV6-6
CASSYSPGGNTIYF
TGTGCCAGCAGTTACTCTCCGGGAGGAAACACCATATATTTT
>.|15|TRBJ2-3|TRBD1|TRBV7-8
CASSGGGQGFVTQYF
TGTGCCAGCAGCGGGGGCGGACAGGGTTTTGTTACGCAGTATTTT
>few|12|TRBJ2-7|.|TRBV6-6
CASSQGGAEQYF
TGTGCCAGCAGTCAAGGGGGAGCCGAGCAGTACTTC
>.|14|TRBJ1-1|.|TRBV7-6
CASSAHQGNTEAFF
TGTGCCAGCAGCGCGCATCAGGGGAACACTGAAGCTTTCTTT
>many|15|TRBJ1-1|.|TRBV5-4
CASSLGLGTNTEAFF
TGTGCCAGCAGCTTGGGGTTGGGGACAAACACTGAAGCTTTCTTT
>.|16|TRBJ2-7|TRBD1|TRBV9
CASSVSAGTGPYEQYF
TGTGCCAGCAGCGTATCCGCGGGGACAGGGCCCTACGAGCAGTACTTC
>.|15|TRBJ2-2|.|TRBV6-1
CASRGVGIGTGELFF
TGTGCCAGCAGGGGAGTGGGGATTGGGACCGGGGAGCTGTTTTTT
>few|14|TRBJ1-4|.|TRBV10-3
CASRSDHPSEKLFF
TGTGCCAGCAGGTCCGACCATCCTAGTGAAAAACTGTTTTTT
>few|14|TRBJ2-5|.|TRBV2
CASSVEGDSETQYF
TGTGCCAGCAGTGTGGAGGGAGACTCAGAGACCCAGTACTTC
>few|13|TRBJ1-2|.|TRBV7-9
CASSLKSVYGYTF
TGTGCCAGCAGCTTAAAGTCGGTCTATGGCTACACCTTC
>once|16|TRBJ2-3|TRBD2|TRBV19
CASSIEGGQPTDTQYF
TGTGCCAGTAGTATCGAGGGAGGGCAACCCACAGATACGCAGTATTTT